The clone carrying this T cell receptor (beta chain) was picked up many times. This entry comes from a study of regulatory T cells in long-lasting Graves disease. With iRepertoire HTBI primers and Arm-PCR of CDR3 regions, TCR beta libraries were built. TCRdb independently ran MiXCR on the multiplex PCR reads; one entry per CDR3 protein. Of 450,000 to 600,000 distinct CDR3 sequences listed, less than 15% are singletons. Documented time point: newly diagnosed GD, antithyroid drugs for less than 3 months. There was RNA extracted from PBMCs, and the TCR library was made from it. Germline V gives CDR1 DFQATT, CDR2 SNEGSKA (reference sequence). The CDR3 length is 13 residues. The V and J ends lost 6 bases and 5 bases respectively, with 11 bases between them. The sample also formed part of further work on T cells in Graves' hyperthyroidism and ophthalmopathy. As reported in that work: For Graves' hyperthyroidism to be stable, ophthalmopathy could not progress within 18 months. In patients aged 18 to 65, hyperthyroidism was newly diagnosed, with duration under 2 months. Using the HTBI primer set, a first-round RT-PCR was run on the TCR CDR3.

Sequences were derived from peripheral blood mononuclear cells (PBMCs), sampled at new diagnosis, from a patient treated with antithyroid drugs. This chain links TRBV20-1 with TRBJ1-6; weak D call: TRBD1 (5 bases). This receptor was identified in a man aged 25 to 45 with Graves disease. CDR3 amino acids: CSASGRNNSPLHF. The CDR3 region has the DNA TGCAGTGCGTCGGGACGGAATAATTCACCCCTCCACTTT.